These 6 T cell receptor beta chains originate from one sample sequenced in a study of blood T cell repertoires in COVID-19. Assay used: immunoSEQ multiplex PCR; TCRdb lists only in-frame clones, some missing. Here the sample spans under 400,000 clones, almost 90% being singletons. Material: PBMCs or T cells enriched from blood (not recorded which). All receptors derive from a woman in her twenties or thirties who had been exposed to COVID-19.

This clone has only a few counts. The chain combines TRBV5-5 with TRBJ1-5; 7 bases align to TRBD1. Germline V lookup: CDR1 SGHKS, CDR2 YYEKEE (reference sequence). The CDR3 length is 14 residues. Trimming at V came to 4 bases and at J to 6 bases, leaving 7 bases not matched to a gene. In nucleotides, the CDR3 is TGTGCCAGCAGCCGTACAGGGGACGCTCAGCCCCAGCATTTT. Residues: CASSRTGDAQPQHF. Combining the CDR3 with reference TRBV5-5 and TRBJ1-5 gives the whole variable domain DAGVTQSPTHLIKTRGQQVTLRCSPISGHKSVSWYQQVLGQGPQFIFQYYEKEERGRGNFPDRFSARQFPNYSSELNVNALLLGDSALYLCASSRTGDAQPQHFGDGTRLSIL.

The chain uses TRBV27 and TRBJ1-2; a weak D match, TRBD1 (5 bases). Germline loops: CDR1 MNHEY, CDR2 SMNVEV (reference sequence). This CDR3 spans 13 amino acids. V was cut by 2 bases and J by 4 bases, with 8 bases left in between. CDR3 amino acids: CASSLKGSYGYTF. For the CDR3, the DNA is TGTGCCAGCAGTTTAAAGGGGTCCTATGGCTACACCTTC.

The CDR3 bases are TGTGCCTGGACGACGCAGGGATCTGGAAACACCATATATTTT. Translated: CAWTTQGSGNTIYF. The chain has TRBV30 and TRBJ1-3; D is possibly TRBD1 (5 bases). This CDR3 has 14 residues. Germline V gene sequence: CDR1 GTSNPN, CDR2 SVGIG (reference sequence). V lost 4 bases to trimming and J lost 1 base, with 11 bases between them.

The CDR3 region has the DNA TGTGCCAGCAGCCAAAACCCGAGCTCCTACAATGAGCAGTTCTTC. Translation gives CASSQNPSSYNEQFF. The chain carries TRBV7-3 and TRBJ2-1; D remains unclear. Trimming took 5 bases from V and 0 from J, leaving 11 bases between them. The germline gives CDR1 SGHTA, CDR2 FQGTGA. The CDR3 consists of 15 residues.

V and J are TRBV7-6 and TRBJ2-1, with unresolved D. CDR1 and CDR2 from the germline V gene are SGHVS and FNYEAQ. The CDR3 is 14 amino acids. V was cut by 2 bases and J by 5 bases, with 10 bases left in between. In DNA form, the CDR3 reads TGTGCCAGCAGCTTACGCGGAGTTCACAATGAGCAGTTCTTC. Protein sequence: CASSLRGVHNEQFF.

The chain joins TRBV27 to TRBJ2-2, with D possibly TRBD1 on 6 matching bases. CDR1 MNHEY and CDR2 SMNVEV come from the germline V gene (reference sequence). The CDR3 totals 15 residues. V lost 3 bases, J lost 2 bases, and 10 bases lay in between. CDR3: CASSLTGFNTGELFF. CDR3 DNA: TGTGCCAGCAGTTTGACAGGCTTTAACACCGGGGAGCTGTTTTTT.